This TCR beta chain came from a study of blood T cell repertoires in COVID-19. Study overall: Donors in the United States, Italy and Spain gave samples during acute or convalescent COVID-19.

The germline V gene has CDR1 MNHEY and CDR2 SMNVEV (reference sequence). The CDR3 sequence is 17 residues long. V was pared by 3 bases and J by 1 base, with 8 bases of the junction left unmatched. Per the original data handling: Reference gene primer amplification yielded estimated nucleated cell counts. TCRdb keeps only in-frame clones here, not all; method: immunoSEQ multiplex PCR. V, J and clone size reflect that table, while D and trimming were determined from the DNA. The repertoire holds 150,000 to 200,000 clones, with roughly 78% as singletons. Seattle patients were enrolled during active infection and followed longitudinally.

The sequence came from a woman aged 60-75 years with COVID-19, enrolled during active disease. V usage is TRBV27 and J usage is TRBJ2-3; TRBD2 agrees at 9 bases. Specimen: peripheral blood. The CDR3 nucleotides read TGTGCCAGCAGTTTTAGTGCGGGGGGGCCCGGCACAGATACGCAGTATTTT. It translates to CASSFSAGGPGTDTQYF.